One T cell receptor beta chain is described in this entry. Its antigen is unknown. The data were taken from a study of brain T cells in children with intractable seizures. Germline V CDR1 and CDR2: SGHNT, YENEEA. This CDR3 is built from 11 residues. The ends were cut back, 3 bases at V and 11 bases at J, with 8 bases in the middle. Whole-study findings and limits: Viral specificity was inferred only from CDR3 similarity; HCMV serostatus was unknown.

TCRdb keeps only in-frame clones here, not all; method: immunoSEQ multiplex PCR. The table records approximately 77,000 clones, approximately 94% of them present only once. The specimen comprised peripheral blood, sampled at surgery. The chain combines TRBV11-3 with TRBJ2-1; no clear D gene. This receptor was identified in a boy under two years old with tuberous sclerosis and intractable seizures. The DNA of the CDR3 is TGTGCCAGCAGCTTGGGTCCTAAGCAGTTCTTC. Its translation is CASSLGPKQFF.